This record concerns one T cell receptor (beta chain) sequence. The target antigen is unknown. Data came from immunoSEQ multiplex PCR; TCRdb stores just in-frame clones and leaves some out. The table lists roughly 20,000 clones, around 83% of them singletons. This entry belongs to a study of T cells in narcolepsy. Overall study findings and caveats: Same-patient CSF and blood CD4+ T cell clonotypes included HCRT-specific and TRIB2-specific autoreactive ones.

This CDR3 has 14 amino acids. V lost 5 bases and J 8 bases, leaving 15 bases between the germline ends. Germline CDR1 reads LNHDA; CDR2 reads SQIVND (reference sequence). This chain joins TRBV19 and TRBJ1-4; TRBD1 is a possible D gene (5 bases). The sample was memory (CD45RA-) CD4+ T cells from blood. This TCR came from a human donor in good health. This chain's CDR3 is CASSSTPRGEKLFF. The CDR3 nucleotides read TGTGCCAGTAGTTCAACTCCTCGGGGGGAAAAACTGTTTTTT.